The 2 T cell receptor beta chains presented below share a single source sample, sequenced in a study of blood T cell repertoires in COVID-19. Assay: immunoSEQ multiplex PCR; the TCRdb copy retains only in-frame clones and omits some. The table shows around 250,000 clones, with 75% to 90% occurring only once. The sample taken for sequencing was peripheral blood. The receptors stem from a man aged 30-40 years who had recovered from COVID-19.

The chain recombines TRBV5-1 with TRBJ2-3; 11 positions agree with TRBD1. Germline V gene data show CDR1 as SGHRS and CDR2 as YFSETQ. This CDR3 comprises 16 residues. V gave up 4 bases and J gave up 4 bases; unmatched junction bases: 8. CDR3 sequence (DNA): TGCGCCAGCAGCACAGGAAGGACAGGGGGCCCAGATACGCAGTATTTT. It specifies CASSTGRTGGPDTQYF.

The gene calls are TRBV13 and TRBJ1-1, with D unresolved. This CDR3 has 13 residues. Germline V gene lookup returns CDR1 PRHDT and CDR2 FYEKMQ (reference sequence). V was trimmed by 5 bases and J by 2 bases, leaving 9 bases between them. As DNA, the CDR3 is TGTGCCAGCAGCCGTATCTTAAACACTGAAGCTTTCTTT. Encoded protein: CASSRILNTEAFF.